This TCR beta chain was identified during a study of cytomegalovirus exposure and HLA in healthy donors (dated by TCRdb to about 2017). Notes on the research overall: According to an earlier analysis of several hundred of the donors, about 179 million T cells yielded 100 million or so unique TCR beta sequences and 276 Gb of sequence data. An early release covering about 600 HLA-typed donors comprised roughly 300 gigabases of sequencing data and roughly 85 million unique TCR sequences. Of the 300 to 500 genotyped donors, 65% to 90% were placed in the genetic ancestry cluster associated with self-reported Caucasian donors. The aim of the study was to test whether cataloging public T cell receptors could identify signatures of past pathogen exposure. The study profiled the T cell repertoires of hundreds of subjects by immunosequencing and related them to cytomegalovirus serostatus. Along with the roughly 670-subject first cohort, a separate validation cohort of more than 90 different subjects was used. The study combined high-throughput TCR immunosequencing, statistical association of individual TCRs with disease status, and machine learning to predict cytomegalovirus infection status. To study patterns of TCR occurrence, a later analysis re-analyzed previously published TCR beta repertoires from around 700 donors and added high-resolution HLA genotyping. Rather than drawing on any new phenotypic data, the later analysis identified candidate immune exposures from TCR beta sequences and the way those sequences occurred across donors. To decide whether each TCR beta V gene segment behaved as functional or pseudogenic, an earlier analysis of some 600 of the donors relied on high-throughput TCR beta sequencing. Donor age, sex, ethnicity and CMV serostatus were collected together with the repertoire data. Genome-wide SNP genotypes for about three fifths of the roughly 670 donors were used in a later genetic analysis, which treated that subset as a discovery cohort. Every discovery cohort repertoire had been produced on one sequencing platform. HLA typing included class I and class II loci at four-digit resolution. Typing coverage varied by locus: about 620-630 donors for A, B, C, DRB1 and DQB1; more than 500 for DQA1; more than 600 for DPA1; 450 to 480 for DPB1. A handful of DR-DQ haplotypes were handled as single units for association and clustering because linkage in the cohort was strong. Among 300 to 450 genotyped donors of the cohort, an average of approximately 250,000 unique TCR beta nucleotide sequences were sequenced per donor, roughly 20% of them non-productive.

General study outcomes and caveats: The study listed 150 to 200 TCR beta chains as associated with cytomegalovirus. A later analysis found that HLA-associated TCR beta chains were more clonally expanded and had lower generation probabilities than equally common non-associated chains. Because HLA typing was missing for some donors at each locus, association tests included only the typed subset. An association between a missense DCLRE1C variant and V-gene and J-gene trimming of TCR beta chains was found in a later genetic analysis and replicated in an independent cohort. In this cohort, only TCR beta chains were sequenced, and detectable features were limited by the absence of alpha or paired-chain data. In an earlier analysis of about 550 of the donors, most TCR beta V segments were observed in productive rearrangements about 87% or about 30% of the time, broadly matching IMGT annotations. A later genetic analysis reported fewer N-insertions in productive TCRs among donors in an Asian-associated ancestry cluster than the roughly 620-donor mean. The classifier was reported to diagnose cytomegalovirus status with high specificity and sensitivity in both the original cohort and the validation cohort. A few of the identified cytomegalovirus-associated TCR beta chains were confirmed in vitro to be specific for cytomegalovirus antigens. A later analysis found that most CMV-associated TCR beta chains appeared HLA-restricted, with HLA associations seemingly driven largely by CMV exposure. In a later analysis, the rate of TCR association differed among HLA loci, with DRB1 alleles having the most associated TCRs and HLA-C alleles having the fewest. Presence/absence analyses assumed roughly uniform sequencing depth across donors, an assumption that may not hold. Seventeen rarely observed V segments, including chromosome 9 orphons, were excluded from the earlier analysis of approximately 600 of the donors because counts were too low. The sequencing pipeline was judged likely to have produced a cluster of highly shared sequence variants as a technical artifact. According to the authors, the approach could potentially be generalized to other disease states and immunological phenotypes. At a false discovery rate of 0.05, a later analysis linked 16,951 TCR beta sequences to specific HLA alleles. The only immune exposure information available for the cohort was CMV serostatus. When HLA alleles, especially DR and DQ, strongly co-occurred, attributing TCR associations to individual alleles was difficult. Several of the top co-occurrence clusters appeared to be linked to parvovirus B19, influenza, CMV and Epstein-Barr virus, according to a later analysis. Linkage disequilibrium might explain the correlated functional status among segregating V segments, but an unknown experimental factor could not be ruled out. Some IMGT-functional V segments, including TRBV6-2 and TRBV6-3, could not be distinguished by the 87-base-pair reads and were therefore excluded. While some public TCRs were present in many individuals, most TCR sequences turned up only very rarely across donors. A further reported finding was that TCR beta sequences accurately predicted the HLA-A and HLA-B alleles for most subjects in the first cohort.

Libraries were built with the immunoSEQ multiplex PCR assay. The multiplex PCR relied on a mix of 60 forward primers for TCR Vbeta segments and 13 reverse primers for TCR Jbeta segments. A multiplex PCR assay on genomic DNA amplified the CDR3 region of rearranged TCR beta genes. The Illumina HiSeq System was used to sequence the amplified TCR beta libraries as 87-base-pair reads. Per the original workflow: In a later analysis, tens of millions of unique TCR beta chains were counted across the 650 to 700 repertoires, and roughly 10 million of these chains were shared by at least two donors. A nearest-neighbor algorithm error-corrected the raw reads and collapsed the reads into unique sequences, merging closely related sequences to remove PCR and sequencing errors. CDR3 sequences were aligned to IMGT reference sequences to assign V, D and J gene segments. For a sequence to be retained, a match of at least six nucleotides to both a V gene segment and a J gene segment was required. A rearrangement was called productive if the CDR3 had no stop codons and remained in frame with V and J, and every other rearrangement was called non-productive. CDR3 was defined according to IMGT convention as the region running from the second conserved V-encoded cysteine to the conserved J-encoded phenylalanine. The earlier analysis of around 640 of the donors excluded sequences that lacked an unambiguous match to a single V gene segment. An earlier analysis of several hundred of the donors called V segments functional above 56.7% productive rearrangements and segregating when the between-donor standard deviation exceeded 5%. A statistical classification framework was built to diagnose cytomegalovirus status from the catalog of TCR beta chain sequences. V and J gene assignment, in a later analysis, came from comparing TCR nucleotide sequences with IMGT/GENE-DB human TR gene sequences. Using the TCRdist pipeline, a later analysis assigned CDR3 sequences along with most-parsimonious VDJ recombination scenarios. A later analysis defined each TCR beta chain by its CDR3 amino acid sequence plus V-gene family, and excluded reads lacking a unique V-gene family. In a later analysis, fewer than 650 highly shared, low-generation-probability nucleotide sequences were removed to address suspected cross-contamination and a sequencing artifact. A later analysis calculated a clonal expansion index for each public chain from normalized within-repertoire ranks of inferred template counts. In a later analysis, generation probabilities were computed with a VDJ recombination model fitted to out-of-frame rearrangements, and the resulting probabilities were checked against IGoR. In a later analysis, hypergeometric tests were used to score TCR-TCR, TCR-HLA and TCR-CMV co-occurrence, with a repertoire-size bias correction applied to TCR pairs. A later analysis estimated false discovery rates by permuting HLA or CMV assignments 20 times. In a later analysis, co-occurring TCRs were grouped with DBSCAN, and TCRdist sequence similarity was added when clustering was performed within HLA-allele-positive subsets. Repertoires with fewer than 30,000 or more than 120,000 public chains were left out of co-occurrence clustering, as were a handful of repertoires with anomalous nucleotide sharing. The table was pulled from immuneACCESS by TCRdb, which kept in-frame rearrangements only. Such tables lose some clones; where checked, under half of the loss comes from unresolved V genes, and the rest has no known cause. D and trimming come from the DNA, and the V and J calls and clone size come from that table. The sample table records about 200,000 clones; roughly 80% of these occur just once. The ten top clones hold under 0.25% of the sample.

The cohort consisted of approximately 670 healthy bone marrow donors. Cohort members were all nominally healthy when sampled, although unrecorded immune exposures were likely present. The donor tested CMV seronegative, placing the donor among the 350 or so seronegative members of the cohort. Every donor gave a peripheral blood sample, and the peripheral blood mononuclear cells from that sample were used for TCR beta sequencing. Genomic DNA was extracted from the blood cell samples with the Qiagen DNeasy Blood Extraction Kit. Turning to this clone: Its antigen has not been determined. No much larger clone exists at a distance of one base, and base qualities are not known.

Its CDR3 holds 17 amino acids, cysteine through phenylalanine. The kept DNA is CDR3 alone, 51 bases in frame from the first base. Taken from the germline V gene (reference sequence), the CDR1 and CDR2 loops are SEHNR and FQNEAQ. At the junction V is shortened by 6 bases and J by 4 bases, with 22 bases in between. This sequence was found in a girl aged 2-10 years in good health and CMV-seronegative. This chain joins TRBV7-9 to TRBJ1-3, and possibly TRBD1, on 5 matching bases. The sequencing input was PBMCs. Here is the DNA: TGTGCCAGCAGACCAAAAATGACAGCCTCAGGGGGAAACACCATATATTTT. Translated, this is CASRPKMTASGGNTIYF.